The 28 T cell receptor beta chains presented below share a single source sample, sequenced in a study of regulatory T cells in long-lasting Graves disease. The time point is: persistent/refractory GD, antithyroid drugs over 5 years with positive TRAb. PBMC-extracted RNA yielded the TCR library. Both iRepertoire HTBI primers and Arm-PCR of CDR3 regions were used to build the TCR beta libraries. Via MiXCR, TCRdb re-called the multiplex PCR reads, giving one row per CDR3 protein. Among about 470,000 distinct CDR3 sequences, 20% were seen once, and the ten largest hold 6.5% to 8%. Sequenced here: peripheral blood mononuclear cells (PBMCs), sampled when the disease was refractory, from a patient treated with antithyroid drugs. The origin of the receptors is a female donor with Graves disease.

The genes are TRBV27 and TRBJ1-2; 7 bases match TRBD1. The CDR3 runs 12 residues. V was clipped by 4 bases and J by 7 bases; unmatched bases: 3. The germline CDR1 and CDR2 sequences are MNHEY and SMNVEV (reference sequence). Written as DNA, the CDR3 is TGTGCCAGCAGTTCGACAGGGCTTGGCTACACCTTC. This translates into CASSSTGLGYTF.

The CDR3 region has the DNA TGTGCCAGCAGTCAGGGGTGGGATTCCTACGAGCAGTACTTC. Protein sequence: CASSQGWDSYEQYF. This sequence joins TRBV9 and TRBJ2-7; perhaps TRBD1 as D (6 bases). V shed 5 bases and J shed 1 base, with 13 bases lying between them. The CDR3 has 14 amino acids. Germline V CDR1 and CDR2: SGDLS, YYNGEE.

V usage is TRBV7-3 and J usage is TRBJ2-1; D possibly matches TRBD1 or TRBD2 (6 bases each). The CDR3 covers 13 residues. Germline loops: CDR1 SGHTA, CDR2 FQGTGA. Trimming removed 4 bases at V and 8 bases at J, with 12 bases between. CDR3: CASSYPGGDEQFF. The DNA for the CDR3 is TGTGCCAGCAGCTACCCCGGGGGCGATGAGCAGTTCTTC.

The rearrangement links TRBV10-3 to TRBJ2-1; 7 bases line up with TRBD2. Germline V gene data show CDR1 as ENHRY and CDR2 as SYGVKD. The CDR3 spans 15 residues. Losses at the gene ends were 3 bases for V and 3 bases for J; bases not matched to a gene: 5. The DNA for the CDR3 is TGTGCCATCAGTGAACTACTAGCGAACTACAATGAGCAGTTCTTC. This codes for CAISELLANYNEQFF.

This clonotype was detected only a few times. This rearrangement joins TRBV19 to TRBJ2-2; D may be TRBD1 (5 bases). The length of the CDR3 is 15 residues. V lost 4 bases, J lost 2 bases, and 11 bases lay in between. Germline V CDR1 and CDR2: LNHDA, SQIVND (reference sequence). The CDR3 sequence: CASSNSRANTGELFF. The CDR3 DNA sequence: TGTGCCAGTAGTAATTCCAGGGCCAACACCGGGGAGCTGTTTTTT.

Remarks on this clonotype: A clone one base away is much larger, so this may be a read error. The rearrangement links TRBV6-5 to TRBJ2-7, with 8 bases lining up with TRBD2. The V gene's germline CDR1 is MNHEY and CDR2 SVGAGI. This CDR3 is 14 amino acids long. CDR3 nucleotide sequence: TGTGCCCGCAGTTTTAGCGGGGATGCCTACGAGCAGTACTTC. It encodes CARSFSGDAYEQYF.

This clonotype was detected only a few times. In DNA form, the CDR3 reads TGTGCCAGCAGCCGAATAGCCAAAAACATTCAGTACTTC. It encodes CASSRIAKNIQYF. This rearrangement joins TRBV28 to TRBJ2-4; D is ambiguous. Germline CDR1 and CDR2: MDHEN and SYDVKM. V lost 6 bases and J 0 bases, leaving 6 bases between the germline ends. The CDR3 totals 13 residues.

This clonotype has at least ten counts. This rearrangement joins TRBV20-1 to TRBJ2-7; the D gene is possibly TRBD2 (6 bases). The CDR3 has 13 residues. Trimming shortened V by 3 bases and J by 2 bases, and 11 bases separated the two germline ends. Germline V CDR1 and CDR2: DFQATT, SNEGSKA (reference sequence). CDR3 sequence: CSARVGRPYEQYF. For the CDR3, the DNA is TGCAGTGCTAGGGTTGGGAGGCCCTACGAGCAGTACTTC.

The chain couples TRBV28 to TRBJ2-1, with D perhaps TRBD2 (5 bases). Germline V lookup: CDR1 MDHEN, CDR2 SYDVKM. V was clipped by 5 bases and J by 0 bases, with 14 bases between them. The CDR3 contains 16 residues. CDR3 nucleotides: TGTGCCAGCAGTCCTAATGCGGGCCTCTCCTACAATGAGCAGTTCTTC. It yields the protein CASSPNAGLSYNEQFF.

This clonotype was detected a few times. V gene TRBV6-9 combines with J gene TRBJ2-7; no definite D call. The V end was cut by 3 bases, the J end by 0 bases, with 18 bases between. Germline CDR1 is MNHGY and CDR2 is SVAAGI. The CDR3 has 17 residues. The CDR3 reads CASSYRTPGRSSYEQYF. As DNA, the CDR3 is TGTGCCAGCAGTTACCGGACCCCGGGCAGGAGCTCCTACGAGCAGTACTTC.

The sample holds many counts of this clonotype. The rearrangement links TRBV27 to TRBJ1-2, with 9 bases lining up with TRBD1. The CDR3 contains 14 residues. Germline CDR1 MNHEY, CDR2 SMNVEV (reference sequence). V was clipped by 5 bases and J by 3 bases; unmatched bases: 4. The CDR3 nucleotides are TGTGCCAGCAGTCCGACAGGGGGGCACTATGGCTACACCTTC. This gives the protein CASSPTGGHYGYTF.

J is TRBJ2-1 and V is TRBV7-6; TRBD2 matches 11 bases. The length of the CDR3 is 16 residues. V lost 4 bases and J lost 4; bases outside the gene matches: 6. Germline lookup yields CDR1 SGHVS and CDR2 FNYEAQ. The CDR3 loop is CASSSTGLADYNEQFF. The DNA of the CDR3 is TGTGCCAGCAGCTCCACGGGACTAGCGGATTACAATGAGCAGTTCTTC.

Comments on this clonotype: Compared with germline, one end of the junction differs, possibly owing to a read error. This rearrangement joins TRBV27 to TRBJ2-7; D remains unclear. This CDR3 is 13 amino acids long. Germline-derived CDR1 and CDR2 are MNHEY and SMNVEV (reference sequence). The CDR3 reads CASGLGPVYEQYF. In DNA form, the CDR3 reads TGTGCCAGCGGTTTAGGACCGGTCTACGAGCAGTACTTC.

As concerns this clonotype: One end of the junction varies from germline; a read error may be responsible. This rearrangement joins TRBV28 to TRBJ1-1, with D hard to call. This CDR3 contains 14 residues. Germline V lookup: CDR1 MDHEN, CDR2 SYDVKM. This chain's CDR3 is CASSQDTRNTEAFF. In nucleotides, the CDR3 is TGCGCCAGCAGCCAAGATACCCGGAACACTGAAGCTTTCTTT. The variable domain in full, completed from reference TRBV28 and TRBJ1-1, reads DVKVTQSSRYLVKRTGEKVFLECVQDMDHENMFWYRQDPGLGLRLIYFSYDVKMKEKGDIPEGYSVSREKKERFSLILESASTNQTSMYLCASSQDTRNTEAFFGQGTRLTVV.

This clonotype appeared many times. The chain joins TRBV6-1 to TRBJ1-2; TRBD1 aligns across 8 bases. Losses at the gene ends were 6 bases for V and 1 base for J; bases not matched to a gene: 7. From germline, CDR1 is MNHNS and CDR2 SASEGT. The CDR3 is 15 amino acids. CDR3 residues: CASRDRVWNNYGYTF. The CDR3 DNA follows: TGTGCCAGCAGGGACAGGGTCTGGAATAACTATGGCTACACCTTC.

The V call is TRBV7-9, the J call TRBJ1-1; D remains unclear. The V and J ends lost 1 base and 6 bases respectively, with 6 bases between them. Germline-derived CDR1 and CDR2 are SEHNR and FQNEAQ (reference sequence). CDR3 size: 12 residues. DNA for the CDR3: TGTGCCAGCAGCTTAGACGACTCTGAAGCTTTCTTT. This encodes CASSLDDSEAFF.

The J gene is TRBJ2-5, the V gene TRBV7-2; possible D gene TRBD2, 7 bases. In germline, CDR1 is SGHTA, CDR2 FQGNSA. V was clipped by 1 base and J by 4 bases, with 13 bases between them. The CDR3 loop spans 15 amino acids. The CDR3 DNA reads TGTGCCAGCAGCTTAGTGGGGGGGCTACGAGAGACCCAGTACTTC. It encodes CASSLVGGLRETQYF.

The chain recombines TRBV28 with TRBJ1-2; 7 nucleotides align to TRBD1. With 3 bases clipped from V and 5 bases from J, the junction kept 15 bases outside the gene matches. The CDR3 has 17 amino acids. CDR1 is MDHEN and CDR2 is SYDVKM in the germline V gene. The DNA for the CDR3 is TGTGCCAGCAGTTTGAGCGGACAGGCCCTATCTCTTTATGGCTACACCTTC. This gives the protein CASSLSGQALSLYGYTF.

This clonotype was counted many times. The chain joins TRBV11-2 to TRBJ2-7; maybe TRBD2 (5 bases). The germline CDR1 and CDR2 sequences are SGHAT and FQNNGV. Deletions cut 3 bases from V and 6 bases from J, with 21 bases between. This CDR3 has 16 residues. The DNA for the CDR3 is TGTGCCAGCAGCTTTGTCGCGGGCACGAGGACCATCGAGCAGTACTTC. This codes for CASSFVAGTRTIEQYF. Using reference TRBV11-2 and TRBJ2-7 for the parts outside the CDR3, the full variable domain is EAGVAQSPRYKIIEKRQSVAFWCNPISGHATLYWYQQILGQGPKLLIQFQNNGVVDDSQLPKDRFSAERLKGVDSTLKIQPAKLEDSAVYLCASSFVAGTRTIEQYFGPGTRLTVT.

This clonotype was seen many times. The J gene is TRBJ2-7, the V gene TRBV10-3, with D maybe TRBD1 (7 bases). The CDR3 is 15 residues long. CDR1 and CDR2 (germline): ENHRY, SYGVKD. Trimming took 0 bases from V and 3 from J, leaving 12 bases between them. The CDR3 loop is CAISESAGGGYEQYF. The CDR3 bases are TGTGCCATCAGTGAGTCGGCAGGGGGAGGCTACGAGCAGTACTTC.

The chain recombines TRBV20-1 with TRBJ2-2, with 9 bases identical to TRBD2. Trimming at V came to 1 base and at J to 0 bases, leaving 0 bases not matched to a gene. CDR1 and CDR2 (germline): DFQATT, SNEGSKA (reference sequence). The CDR3 consists of 15 residues. In DNA form, the CDR3 reads TGCAGTGCTAGAGGACTAGCGGCGAACACCGGGGAGCTGTTTTTT. This gives the protein CSARGLAANTGELFF.

The V and J genes are TRBV6-1 and TRBJ1-2; TRBD1 agrees at 8 bases. This CDR3 contains 11 residues. Trimming cost V 6 bases and J 8 bases; bases outside gene matches: 2. Germline V gene data show CDR1 as MNHNS and CDR2 as SASEGT. The CDR3 region is CASRDRVGYTF. The DNA of the CDR3 is TGTGCCAGCAGGGACAGGGTGGGCTACACCTTC.

This clonotype has ten or more counts. The rearrangement links TRBV12-3 or TRBV12-4 to TRBJ2-7, with a tentative D call TRBD2 (6 bases). This CDR3 has 14 residues. The V end lost 6 bases, the J end lost 4 bases, and 16 bases lay between the germline ends. The CDR3 spells CASSRAGTHYEQYF. The DNA for the CDR3 is TGTGCCAGCAGCCGCGCCGGGACTCATTACGAGCAGTACTTC.

As regards this clonotype: Being one base from a much bigger clone, this may be a read error. The V call is TRBV20-1, the J call TRBJ1-5, with D maybe TRBD1 (5 bases). Germline lookup yields CDR1 DFQATT and CDR2 SNEGSKA (reference sequence). The CDR3 has 13 residues. The V gene lost 5 bases and the J gene lost 5 bases, with 13 bases spanning the gap. The CDR3: CSALPGCHQPQHF. The CDR3 DNA reads as TGCAGTGCTTTACCAGGGTGCCATCAGCCCCAGCATTTT.

Comments on this clonotype: A junction end diverges from the germline sequence, so it may reflect a read error. The chain has TRBV12-3 or TRBV12-4 and TRBJ2-2; D is possibly TRBD1 or TRBD2 (5 bases each). CDR3 length equals 15 residues. CDR3 nucleotide sequence: TGTGCCAGCAGTTCCGGGGACCAGAACACCGGGGAGCTGCTTTTT. Its protein product is CASSSGDQNTGELLF.

There are a few counts of this clonotype. The V gene is TRBV24-1, the J gene TRBJ1-5; D ambiguous. Germline V lookup: CDR1 KGHDR, CDR2 SFDVKD. Trimming left V 4 bases short and J 3 bases short, with 15 bases between. The CDR3 has 16 amino acids. The CDR3: CATSDSRWFLNQPQHF. As DNA, the CDR3 is TGTGCCACCAGTGACAGCCGCTGGTTCCTCAATCAGCCCCAGCATTTT.

This clonotype occurred a few times. The chain joins TRBV9 to TRBJ1-2, with D unclear. The CDR3 is 14 residues long. Germline V CDR1 and CDR2: SGDLS, YYNGEE. With 0 bases removed from V and 2 bases from J, the gap between germline ends came to 8 bases. CDR3 sequence reads: CASSVAEVNYGYTF. In DNA, the CDR3 is TGTGCCAGCAGCGTAGCCGAGGTGAACTATGGCTACACCTTC.

The rearrangement uses TRBV6-1 and TRBJ2-7; the match to TRBD2 covers 14 bases. After removal of 6 bases from V and 6 bases from J, the junction contained 10 bases not matched to a gene. CDR1 is MNHNS, CDR2 SASEGT, per germline. The CDR3 is 16 amino acids. The CDR3 reads CASRSLTSGRASEQYF. The CDR3 nucleotides read TGTGCCAGCAGGTCATTGACTAGCGGGAGGGCCTCCGAGCAGTACTTC.